The present T cell receptor (beta chain) was sequenced within a study of blood T cell repertoires in COVID-19. Some clones are missing from TCRdb's copy, which holds only in-frame ones; the method was immunoSEQ multiplex PCR. The table records about 280,000 clones, 70% to 90% of them present only once. The CDR3 has 13 amino acids. Germline assignment: CDR1 MNHEY and CDR2 SVGEGT. Trimming pared 0 bases from V and 4 bases from J, leaving 7 bases between. V usage is TRBV6-2 or TRBV6-3 and J usage is TRBJ2-7, with D possibly TRBD2 on 6 matching bases. The clonotype was recovered from a woman in her 30s who had recovered from COVID-19. The source material was PBMCs or T cells enriched from blood (not recorded which). CDR3 protein: CASSYSGLYEQYF. The CDR3 DNA sequence: TGTGCCAGCAGTTACTCGGGACTTTACGAGCAGTACTTC.